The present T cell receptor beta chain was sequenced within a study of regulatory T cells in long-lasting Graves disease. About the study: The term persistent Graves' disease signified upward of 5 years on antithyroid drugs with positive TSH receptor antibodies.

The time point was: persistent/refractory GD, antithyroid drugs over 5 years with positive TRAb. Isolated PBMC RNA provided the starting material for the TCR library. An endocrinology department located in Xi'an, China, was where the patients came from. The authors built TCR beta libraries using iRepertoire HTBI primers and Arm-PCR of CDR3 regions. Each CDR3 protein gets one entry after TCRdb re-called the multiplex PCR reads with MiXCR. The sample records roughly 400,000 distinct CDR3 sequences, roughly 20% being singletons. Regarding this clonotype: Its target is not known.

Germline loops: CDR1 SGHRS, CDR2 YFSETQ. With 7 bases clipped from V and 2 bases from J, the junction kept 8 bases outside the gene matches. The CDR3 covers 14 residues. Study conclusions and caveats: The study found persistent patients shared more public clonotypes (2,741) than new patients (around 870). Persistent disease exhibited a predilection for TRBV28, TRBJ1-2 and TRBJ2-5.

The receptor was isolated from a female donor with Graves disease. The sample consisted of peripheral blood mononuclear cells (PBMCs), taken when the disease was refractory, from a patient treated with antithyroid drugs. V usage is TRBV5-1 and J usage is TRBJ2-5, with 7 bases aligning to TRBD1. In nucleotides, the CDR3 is TGCGCCAGCGCCCGACAGGGTAGACAAGAGACCCAGTACTTC. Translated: CASARQGRQETQYF.